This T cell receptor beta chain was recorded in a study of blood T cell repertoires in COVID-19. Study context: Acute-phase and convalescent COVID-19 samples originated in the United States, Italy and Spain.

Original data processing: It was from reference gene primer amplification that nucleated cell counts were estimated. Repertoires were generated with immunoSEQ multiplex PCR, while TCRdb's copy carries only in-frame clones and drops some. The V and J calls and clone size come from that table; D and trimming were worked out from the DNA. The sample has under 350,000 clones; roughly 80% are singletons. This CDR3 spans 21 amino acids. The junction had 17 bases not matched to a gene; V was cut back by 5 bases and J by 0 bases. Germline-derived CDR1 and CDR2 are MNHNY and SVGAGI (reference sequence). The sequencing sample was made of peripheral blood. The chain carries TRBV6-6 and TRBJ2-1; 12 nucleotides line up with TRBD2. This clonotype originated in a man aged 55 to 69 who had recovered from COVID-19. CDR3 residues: CASSRGLRLAGEGVSYNEQFF. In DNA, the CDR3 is TGTGCCAGCAGTCGAGGGTTAAGACTAGCGGGAGAGGGGGTCTCCTACAATGAGCAGTTCTTC.